Below are 24 T cell receptor beta chains sequenced from a single sample in a study of blood T cells in healthy people across ages (dated by TCRdb to between 2015 and 2017). Receptor libraries were prepared by 5' RACE. The instrument was an Illumina HiSeq 2500. A second PCR of about 7 to 12 cycles was performed with a sample-barcoded 5' primer and a J-beta primer mix. The public reads were run again by TCRdb, first through fastp at Q25 and then through MiXCR, and only productive beta chains were kept. Identical CDR3 proteins give one entry, which carries the most common genes and DNA. The sample has hundreds of thousands of distinct CDR3 sequences on record, approximately 60% of them singletons. Of the sample, around 25% falls within the top ten clones. Sequenced sample: blood. The receptors stem from a man in his forties in good health.

The chain couples TRBV4-3 to TRBJ2-2, with 10 bases fitting TRBD1. Trimming at V came to 1 base and at J to 1 base, leaving 6 bases not matched to a gene. This CDR3 region has 18 residues. Looked up from germline, CDR1 is LGHNA and CDR2 is YSLEER. Here the CDR3 reads CASSQGDRGAKNTGELFF. CDR3 nucleotide sequence: TGCGCCAGCAGCCAAGGGGACAGGGGTGCAAAGAACACCGGGGAGCTGTTTTTT.

This sequence joins TRBV12-3 or TRBV12-4 and TRBJ1-1; a weak D match, TRBD1 (5 bases). V shed 4 bases and J shed 4 bases, with 13 bases lying between them. This CDR3 comprises 14 residues. Here the CDR3 DNA reads TGTGCCAGCAGTTGGAGGGGCGCGGCCACTGAAGCTTTCTTT. This encodes CASSWRGAATEAFF.

The V call is TRBV20-1, the J call TRBJ1-4; possibly TRBD1 for D (5 bases). Germline CDR1 DFQATT, CDR2 SNEGSKA (reference sequence). The CDR3 runs to 13 residues. V was cut by 0 bases and J by 6 bases, with 8 bases left in between. In nucleotides, the CDR3 is TGCAGTGCTAGAGATTCGGGGGATGAAAAACTGTTTTTT. Its translation is CSARDSGDEKLFF.

V and J are TRBV7-2 and TRBJ1-2; D is uncertain. The CDR3 extends over 13 amino acids. Germline values: CDR1 SGHTA, CDR2 FQGNSA. V was pared by 5 bases and J by 8 bases, with 15 bases between. The CDR3 DNA reads as TGTGCCAGCAGCCTGGACTTCCCTGGGGGCTACACCTTC. Its translation: CASSLDFPGGYTF. Filled out from reference TRBV7-2 and TRBJ1-2, the complete variable domain reads GAGVSQSPSNKVTEKGKDVELRCDPISGHTALYWYRQSLGQGLEFLIYFQGNSAPDKSGLPSDRFSAERTGGSVSTLTIQRTQQEDSAVYLCASSLDFPGGYTFGSGTRLTVV.

The chain has TRBV12-5 and TRBJ2-4; D not resolved. The J call is uncertain, as TRBJ2-7 better fits the DNA end. This CDR3 has 15 amino acids. In germline, CDR1 is LGHNT, CDR2 FRNRAP. The CDR3 loop reads CASGLVRNYRYEQYF. The DNA of the CDR3 is TGTGCTAGTGGTTTGGTACGAAACTACCGCTACGAGCAGTACTTC.

V is TRBV6-1 and J is TRBJ2-7, with D perhaps TRBD1 (5 bases). Germline V gene sequence: CDR1 MNHNS, CDR2 SASEGT. This CDR3 has 14 residues. Trimming stripped 4 bases from V and 1 base from J, with 11 bases between. The CDR3 nucleotides read TGTGCCAGCAGTGTAGCAGGACAATCCTACGAGCAGTACTTC. This sequence encodes CASSVAGQSYEQYF.

The rearrangement links TRBV5-6 to TRBJ1-6; 7 bases match TRBD1. V was pared by 4 bases and J by 7 bases, with 8 bases of the junction left unmatched. This CDR3 is 15 amino acids long. Germline assignment: CDR1 SGHDT and CDR2 YYEEEE. CDR3 residues: CASSPPGDRNSPLHF. The CDR3 DNA reads TGTGCCAGCAGCCCACCCGGGGACAGAAATTCACCCCTCCACTTT.

The gene calls are TRBV9 and TRBJ2-3, with 9 positions matching TRBD1. Per the germline V gene, CDR1 is SGDLS and CDR2 is YYNGEE. V trimming: 1 base; J trimming: 2 bases; junction bases outside the gene matches: 8. This CDR3 is 17 amino acids long. Here the CDR3 DNA reads TGTGCCAGCAGCGTACTTCCCGACAGGGGGGCCACAGATACGCAGTATTTT. It specifies CASSVLPDRGATDTQYF.

V and J are TRBV28 and TRBJ2-7, with a possible D match to TRBD1 (5 bases). This CDR3 is 14 amino acids long. Germline lookup yields CDR1 MDHEN and CDR2 SYDVKM. Trimming pared 3 bases from V and 0 bases from J, leaving 9 bases between. The CDR3 region has the DNA TGTGCCAGCAGTTTGGAACAGGTCTCCTACGAGCAGTACTTC. Its protein is CASSLEQVSYEQYF.

This clonotype has just a few counts. The chain uses TRBV28 and TRBJ2-5; D not certain. CDR1 and CDR2 (germline): MDHEN, SYDVKM. Trimming removed 8 bases at V and 5 bases at J, with 12 bases between. CDR3 length equals 12 residues. CDR3 sequence reads: CASSTERETQYF. CDR3 nucleotide sequence: TGTGCCAGCTCTACCGAGAGGGAGACCCAGTACTTC.

This clonotype is a singleton in its sample. The rearrangement uses TRBV7-2 and TRBJ2-7; no firm D call. The CDR3 has 16 amino acids. Trimming took 0 bases from V and 0 from J, leaving 12 bases between them. The germline V gene encodes CDR1 SGHTA and CDR2 FQGNSA. The CDR3 DNA reads TGTGCCAGCAGCTTAGCCCCCGCAGGTACCTCCTACGAGCAGTACTTC. This encodes CASSLAPAGTSYEQYF. Full variable domain (missing parts from reference TRBV7-2 and TRBJ2-7): GAGVSQSPSNKVTEKGKDVELRCDPISGHTALYWYRQSLGQGLEFLIYFQGNSAPDKSGLPSDRFSAERTGGSVSTLTIQRTQQEDSAVYLCASSLAPAGTSYEQYFGPGTRLTVT.

This sequence joins TRBV28 and TRBJ2-7; TRBD2 matches 11 bases. Trimming cost V 6 bases and J 6 bases; bases outside gene matches: 10. Per germline, CDR1 MDHEN and CDR2 SYDVKM. The CDR3 has 15 amino acids. DNA of the CDR3: TGTGCCAGCAGGGAAGGACGACTAGCGGGGTCCGAGCAGTACTTC. Protein sequence: CASREGRLAGSEQYF.

This clonotype was picked up one time. The chain employs TRBV27 and TRBJ2-5; tentative D call: TRBD2 (5 bases). CDR1 is MNHEY, CDR2 SMNVEV, per germline (reference sequence). CDR3 length: 14 amino acids. Trimming took 4 bases from V and 11 from J, leaving 20 bases between them. CDR3: CASSSGLLPSEQYF. DNA for the CDR3: TGTGCCAGCAGTTCAGGACTGCTTCCTAGTGAGCAGTACTTC.

The chain joins TRBV4-3 to TRBJ2-6, with D maybe TRBD2 (5 bases). The V and J ends lost 4 bases and 2 bases respectively, with 18 bases between them. The CDR3 runs to 18 residues. Germline CDR1 and CDR2: LGHNA and YSLEER. The CDR3 DNA reads TGCGCCAGCAGCCTAAGACGGGGTGCGGGCACTGGGGCCAACGTCCTGACTTTC. It is translated as CASSLRRGAGTGANVLTF.

This clonotype showed up just a few times. This chain links TRBV4-3 with TRBJ2-3; 15 bases fit TRBD2. This CDR3 contains 17 residues. V was pared by 0 bases and J by 4 bases, with 2 bases of the junction left unmatched. Germline lookup yields CDR1 LGHNA and CDR2 YSLEER. Written as DNA, the CDR3 is TGCGCCAGCAGCCAAGACGGACTAGCGGGAGGGCCAGATACGCAGTATTTT. Translation: CASSQDGLAGGPDTQYF.

Here the CDR3 DNA reads TGTGCCAGCAGCCAAGTCAGGGGGAGACGGTTCGCCGGGGAGCTGTTTTTT. It is translated as CASSQVRGRRFAGELFF. This chain connects TRBV4-2 to TRBJ2-2; 7 bases map to TRBD1. Germline V CDR1 and CDR2: LGHNA, YNFKEQ. V shed 1 base, J shed 6 bases, and the junction held 11 bases outside the gene matches. CDR3 length: 17 residues.

This clonotype was found a few times. The J gene is TRBJ1-6, the V gene TRBV29-1, with 8 bases identical to TRBD1. Germline V gene data show CDR1 as SQVTM and CDR2 as ANQGSEA. CDR3 size: 14 residues. V dropped 6 bases and J dropped 8; count of bases not matched to a gene: 9. CDR3 nucleotides: TGCAGCGTCAGACAGGGGTCGGGTGATTCACCCCTCCACTTT. The encoded protein is CSVRQGSGDSPLHF.

The sample holds a few counts of this clonotype. V usage is TRBV29-1 and J usage is TRBJ1-2; 11 nucleotides align to TRBD1. The CDR3 consists of 14 residues. The germline gives CDR1 SQVTM, CDR2 ANQGSEA. V lost 2 bases and J lost 7; bases outside the gene matches: 6. CDR3 nucleotides: TGCAGCGTTGAAAAAGGACAGGGGGCTGGTGGCTACACCTTC. Amino acids: CSVEKGQGAGGYTF.

For the CDR3, the DNA is TGTGCCAGCAGTGAAGCGGTGACAGGGAGTTGGAATGAGCAGTACTTC. Protein: CASSEAVTGSWNEQYF. This chain uses TRBV6-1 with TRBJ2-5, with 7 bases aligning to TRBD1. The CDR3 runs 16 residues. Trimming cost V 0 bases and J 11 bases; bases outside gene matches: 15. Germline values: CDR1 MNHNS, CDR2 SASEGT.

The J gene is TRBJ2-7, the V gene TRBV29-1, with 8 bases matching TRBD1. V gave up 4 bases and J gave up 5 bases; unmatched junction bases: 16. This CDR3 is 16 amino acids long. CDR1 SQVTM and CDR2 ANQGSEA come from the germline V gene. CDR3 loop: CSVAYRDRPNIDEQYF. The CDR3 DNA reads TGCAGCGTTGCGTATAGGGACAGGCCGAATATTGACGAGCAGTACTTC.

In this sample, this clonotype turned up a few times. The rearrangement links TRBV6-1 to TRBJ2-4; 7 bases align to TRBD1. This CDR3 contains 14 residues. The ends lost 2 bases at V and 13 bases at J; junction bases unmatched: 11. CDR1 and CDR2 (germline): MNHNS, SASEGT. The CDR3 DNA reads TGTGCCAGCAGTGAAACGTTGACAGGGACAGAGCAGTACTTC. It specifies CASSETLTGTEQYF.

J is TRBJ2-3 and V is TRBV6-5; D might be TRBD1 (6 bases). V lost 6 bases to trimming and J lost 0 bases, with 13 bases between them. The CDR3 sequence is 15 residues long. The V gene's germline CDR1 is MNHEY and CDR2 SVGAGI. CDR3 residues: CASSSGHPSTDTQYF. CDR3 nucleotide sequence: TGTGCCAGCAGCTCGGGACATCCTAGCACAGATACGCAGTATTTT.

This chain joins TRBV29-1 and TRBJ2-1; D is unresolved. V dropped 3 bases and J dropped 7 bases, with 7 bases sitting between them. The V gene's germline CDR1 is SQVTM and CDR2 ANQGSEA. This CDR3 comprises 11 residues. The CDR3 bases are TGCAGCGTTGATGCGGCTAATGAGCAGTTCTTC. Amino acid sequence: CSVDAANEQFF.

This clonotype was detected a few times. The chain has TRBV7-3 and TRBJ2-7, with D possibly being TRBD2 (6 bases). The DNA matches TRBJ2-5 better at its end, which makes the J call doubtful. CDR1 SGHTA and CDR2 FQGTGA come from the germline V gene. The CDR3 is 14 amino acids. The CDR3 DNA follows: TGTGCCAGCAGCCGGGACTCCAACGGGGAGACCCAGTACTTC. Translating it yields CASSRDSNGETQYF.